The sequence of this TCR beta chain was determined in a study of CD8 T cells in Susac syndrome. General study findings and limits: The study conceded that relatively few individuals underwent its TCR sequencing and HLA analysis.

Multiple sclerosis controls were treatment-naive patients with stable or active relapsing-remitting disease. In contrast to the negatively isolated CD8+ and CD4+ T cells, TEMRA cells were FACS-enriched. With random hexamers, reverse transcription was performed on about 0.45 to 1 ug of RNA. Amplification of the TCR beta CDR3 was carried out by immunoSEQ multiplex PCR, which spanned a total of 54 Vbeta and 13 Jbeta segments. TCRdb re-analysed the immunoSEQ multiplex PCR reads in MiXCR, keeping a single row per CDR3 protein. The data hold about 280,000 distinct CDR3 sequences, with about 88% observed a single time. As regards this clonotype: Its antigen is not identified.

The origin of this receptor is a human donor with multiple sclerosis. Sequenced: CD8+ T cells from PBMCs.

The CDR3 coding sequence is TGTGCCAGCAGTTTATCAGATCTTGGTGAGCAGTACTTC. This encodes CASSLSDLGEQYF. V and J are TRBV27 and TRBJ2-7; no firm D call. CDR3 length: 13 residues. CDR1 is MNHEY and CDR2 is SMNVEV in the germline V gene (reference sequence). Trimming removed 0 bases at V and 7 bases at J, with 10 bases between.